Listed here are 28 T cell receptor beta chains from one sample, sequenced in a study of T cells in Graves' hyperthyroidism and ophthalmopathy. RNA transcripts were the template for amplifying TCR beta CDR3 regions. HTBI primers drove first-round RT-PCR of the TCR CDR3. A single record per CDR3 protein comes from TCRdb applying MiXCR to the multiplex PCR reads. Among 300,000 to 450,000 distinct CDR3 sequences listed, approximately 12% were seen once. The sample consisted of blood. These receptor sequences come from a man aged 30 to 45 with Graves' hyperthyroidism that later progressed to Graves' ophthalmopathy.

This clonotype showed up many times. This rearrangement joins TRBV20-1 to TRBJ1-5; a weak D match, TRBD1 (6 bases). CDR1 is DFQATT, CDR2 SNEGSKA, per germline (reference sequence). The CDR3 runs 13 residues. V was pared by 3 bases and J by 6 bases, with 12 bases between. This CDR3 is CSARGGPIQPQHF. In DNA, the CDR3 is TGCAGTGCTAGGGGGGGCCCAATTCAGCCCCAGCATTTT.

V and J are TRBV6-2 or TRBV6-3 and TRBJ2-1; D is unresolved. Germline V gene lookup returns CDR1 MNHEY and CDR2 SVGEGT. This CDR3 comprises 13 residues. V gave up 2 bases and J gave up 7 bases, with 9 bases separating them. Here the CDR3 DNA reads TGTGCCAGCAGTTACAAGGTCCTGAATGAGCAGTTCTTC. Translated: CASSYKVLNEQFF.

This clonotype appeared a few times. The gene calls are TRBV25-1 and TRBJ1-1; D possibly corresponds to TRBD1 (6 bases). V shed 4 bases and J shed 10 bases, with 16 bases lying between them. Germline V lookup: CDR1 MGHDK, CDR2 SYGVNS. The CDR3 consists of 13 residues. The CDR3 DNA sequence: TGTGCCAGCAGTGTAACAGGGACCAACGGAGCTTTCTTT. It encodes CASSVTGTNGAFF.

The chain couples TRBV30 to TRBJ2-7; TRBD2 matches at 11 bases. The ends lost 5 bases at V and 6 bases at J; junction bases unmatched: 6. CDR3 length equals 13 residues. The germline gives CDR1 GTSNPN, CDR2 SVGIG (reference sequence). CDR3 region: CAWHSGGALEQYF. The CDR3 coding sequence is TGTGCCTGGCATAGCGGGGGGGCTCTCGAGCAGTACTTC.

The chain combines TRBV9 with TRBJ2-4, with D hard to call. V was trimmed by 3 bases and J by 5 bases, leaving 6 bases between them. Germline V CDR1 and CDR2: SGDLS, YYNGEE. CDR3 size: 12 residues. In DNA, the CDR3 is TGTGCCAGCAGCGCTCAGGAAAACATTCAGTACTTC. The encoded protein is CASSAQENIQYF.

The J gene is TRBJ1-6, the V gene TRBV6-1, with 7 bases identical to TRBD1. This CDR3 contains 15 residues. V trimming: 3 bases; J trimming: 11 bases; junction bases outside the gene matches: 10. CDR1 and CDR2 (germline): MNHNS, SASEGT. CDR3 region: CASSDKGGGSPPLHF. Written as DNA, the CDR3 is TGTGCCAGCAGTGATAAAGGGGGCGGGTCCCCACCCCTCCACTTT.

In its sample, this clonotype was seen many times. The rearrangement links TRBV12-3 or TRBV12-4 to TRBJ2-7; D remains ambiguous. The CDR3 has 14 amino acids. Deletions cut 5 bases from V and 0 bases from J, with 11 bases between. The CDR3 loop is CASSLAPSSYEQYF. The CDR3 coding sequence is TGTGCCAGCAGTCTTGCCCCGAGCTCCTACGAGCAGTACTTC.

The chain joins TRBV15 to TRBJ1-4; D is unresolved. The V end lost 4 bases, the J end lost 10 bases, and 16 bases lay between the germline ends. CDR1 and CDR2 (germline): LNHNV, YYDKDF (reference sequence). The CDR3 extends over 14 amino acids. CDR3: CATSTGFSSGKLFF. As DNA, the CDR3 is TGTGCCACCAGCACGGGATTTTCTTCAGGAAAACTGTTTTTT.

Concerning this clonotype itself: It may be a read error: a sequence one base away is much more abundant. The V gene is TRBV29-1, the J gene TRBJ2-1, with 9 positions matching TRBD1. Germline V gene lookup returns CDR1 SQVTM and CDR2 ANQGSEA. The CDR3 consists of 15 residues. The CDR3 here is CSANFRDRVYNGQFF. DNA for the CDR3: TGCAGCGCTAACTTCCGGGACAGGGTGTACAATGGGCAGTTCTTC.

V usage is TRBV15 and J usage is TRBJ1-6; D may be TRBD1 (6 bases). Germline V gene data show CDR1 as LNHNV and CDR2 as YYDKDF (reference sequence). The V gene lost 3 bases and the J gene lost 10 bases, with 16 bases spanning the gap. The CDR3 length is 15 residues. The CDR3 here is CATSRNRDTLSPLHF. The CDR3 nucleotides are TGTGCCACCAGCAGGAACCGGGACACTTTGTCACCCCTCCACTTT.

The rearrangement joins TRBV5-5 to TRBJ1-2; D unresolved. The CDR3 totals 13 residues. V dropped 1 base and J dropped 2 bases, with 6 bases sitting between them. Germline V gives CDR1 SGHKS, CDR2 YYEKEE (reference sequence). In DNA, the CDR3 is TGTGCCAGCAGCTTGACCAGCAACTATGGCTACACCTTC. It encodes CASSLTSNYGYTF.

In this sample, this clonotype turned up many times. CDR3 sequence (DNA): TGTGCCAGCAGTTTATGGGAGCAGCCCCAGCATTTT. Amino acids: CASSLWEQPQHF. The chain couples TRBV12-3 or TRBV12-4 to TRBJ1-5; no firm D call. The V end lost 2 bases, the J end lost 7 bases, and 6 bases lay between the germline ends. This CDR3 comprises 12 residues.

There are many counts of this clonotype. The genes are TRBV7-9 and TRBJ1-5; 7 positions agree with TRBD1. Germline assignment: CDR1 SEHNR and CDR2 FQNEAQ (reference sequence). The CDR3 contains 13 residues. Unmatched junction bases numbered 1, after V lost 1 base and J lost 7 bases. CDR3 region: CASSLEQGQPQHF. The CDR3 DNA reads as TGTGCCAGCAGCTTAGAACAGGGGCAGCCCCAGCATTTT. Looking up the rest from reference TRBV7-9 and TRBJ1-5 gives the full variable domain: DTGVSQNPRHKITKRGQNVTFRCDPISEHNRLYWYRQTLGQGPEFLTYFQNEAQLEKSRLLSDRFSAERPKGSFSTLEIQRTEQGDSAMYLCASSLEQGQPQHFGDGTRLSIL.

This clonotype was detected many times. This chain links TRBV6-6 with TRBJ1-6; D not certain. The germline V gene encodes CDR1 MNHNY and CDR2 SVGAGI (reference sequence). This CDR3 spans 15 amino acids. Between the trimmed V and J ends, which lost 4 bases and 0 bases, there was a span of 7 bases. The chain's CDR3 is CASSSSSSYNSPLHF. CDR3 DNA: TGTGCCAGCAGTTCCTCGAGCTCCTATAATTCACCCCTCCACTTT.

This clonotype has ten or more counts. This chain joins TRBV6-1 and TRBJ1-3; D gene ambiguous. V gave up 10 bases and J gave up 1 base, with 17 bases separating them. The CDR3 runs to 15 residues. CDR1 MNHNS and CDR2 SASEGT come from the germline V gene. CDR3 in DNA: TGTGCCACCAGGCCCTCACAGATTTCTGGAAACACCATATATTTT. It yields the protein CATRPSQISGNTIYF.

This clonotype was seen a handful of times. The V and J genes are TRBV11-2 and TRBJ1-3; D unresolved. Trimming left V 1 base short and J 0 bases short, with 10 bases between. The CDR3 loop spans 16 amino acids. Germline loops: CDR1 SGHAT, CDR2 FQNNGV. This CDR3 is CASSLVKGPSGNTIYF. The CDR3 bases are TGTGCCAGCAGCTTAGTGAAGGGCCCCTCTGGAAACACCATATATTTT.

About this clonotype itself: A much larger clone lies one base from this, so it may be a read error. The genes are TRBV5-8 and TRBJ2-1; 8 bases agree with TRBD1. The CDR3 runs 13 residues. Unmatched junction bases numbered 2, after V lost 4 bases and J lost 5 bases. CDR1 and CDR2 from the germline V gene are SGHTS and YDEGEE. The CDR3 loop reads CASSQDRDNEQFF. The DNA for the CDR3 is TGTGCCAGCAGCCAGGACAGGGACAATGAGCAGTTCTTC.

This clonotype has a count of ten or more. The chain joins TRBV30 to TRBJ2-3; the D is unclear. The CDR3 runs 11 residues. Trimming stripped 3 bases from V and 3 bases from J, with 4 bases between. Germline CDR1 reads GTSNPN; CDR2 reads SVGIG (reference sequence). The CDR3 DNA sequence: TGTGCCTGGAGCGTTACAGATACGCAGTATTTT. Its translation is CAWSVTDTQYF.

Many counts were recorded for this clonotype. The genes are TRBV11-1 and TRBJ1-1; D is unresolved. The CDR3 runs 11 residues. Germline lookup yields CDR1 SGHAT and CDR2 FQDESV (reference sequence). V lost 3 bases and J 8 bases, leaving 7 bases between the germline ends. The CDR3 coding sequence is TGTGCCAGCAGCTTCGAGCGCGAAGCTTTCTTT. This encodes CASSFEREAFF.

The gene calls are TRBV20-1 and TRBJ1-5; D is unresolved. In germline, CDR1 is DFQATT, CDR2 SNEGSKA (reference sequence). Trimming pared 5 bases from V and 2 bases from J, leaving 13 bases between. The length of the CDR3 is 14 residues. CDR3 in amino acids: CSAGNFGGNQPQHF. The DNA for the CDR3 is TGCAGTGCTGGGAACTTTGGGGGCAATCAGCCCCAGCATTTT.

Ten or more counts support this clonotype. The chain couples TRBV15 to TRBJ1-3; the D is unclear. This CDR3 has 15 residues. CDR1 and CDR2 from the germline V gene are LNHNV and YYDKDF (reference sequence). V lost 7 bases and J lost 0, with 13 bases in between. CDR3 protein: CATTEGHGSGNTIYF. DNA for the CDR3: TGTGCCACCACCGAGGGTCATGGCTCTGGAAACACCATATATTTT.

The chain joins TRBV9 to TRBJ2-6, with 7 bases fitting TRBD1. Unmatched junction bases numbered 7, after V lost 3 bases and J lost 1 base. Per the germline V gene, CDR1 is SGDLS and CDR2 is YYNGEE. The length of the CDR3 is 17 residues. CDR3 bases: TGTGCCAGCAGCGCCGACCGACAGGGATCTGGGGCCAACGTCCTGACTTTC. Protein product: CASSADRQGSGANVLTF.

This clonotype has at least ten counts. The V gene is TRBV13, the J gene TRBJ2-7, with 11 nucleotides matching TRBD2. The CDR3 covers 16 residues. With V trimmed by 0 bases and J by 4 bases, 5 bases remained unmatched. Germline CDR1 reads PRHDT; CDR2 reads FYEKMQ (reference sequence). CDR3 region: CASSLGLAGDSYEQYF. The CDR3 DNA sequence: TGTGCCAGCAGCTTAGGACTAGCGGGGGACTCTTACGAGCAGTACTTC.

This clonotype occurred many times. The chain employs TRBV20-1 and TRBJ1-1, with TRBD1 identical over 7 bases. J gave up 0 bases and V 0 bases, and 7 bases lay outside the gene matches. The germline gives CDR1 DFQATT, CDR2 SNEGSKA (reference sequence). CDR3 size: 16 residues. The CDR3 region has the DNA TGCAGTGCTAGAGACCCACAGGGGACCATGAACACTGAAGCTTTCTTT. Translation gives CSARDPQGTMNTEAFF.

This clonotype was seen many times. The CDR3 sequence is CASSDGLEVNTEAFF. The CDR3 DNA follows: TGTGCCAGCAGTGACGGTTTGGAGGTGAACACTGAAGCTTTCTTT. The rearrangement joins TRBV6-1 to TRBJ1-1; D is undetermined. The V gene lost 3 bases and the J gene lost 0 bases, with 11 bases spanning the gap. The CDR3 loop spans 15 amino acids. CDR1 is MNHNS, CDR2 SASEGT, per germline.

The rearrangement links TRBV6-1 to TRBJ2-2; perhaps TRBD1 as D (5 bases). V lost 6 bases to trimming and J lost 2 bases, with 10 bases between them. CDR3 length: 14 residues. Germline V gene sequence: CDR1 MNHNS, CDR2 SASEGT. The CDR3 DNA reads as TGTGCCAGCAGAAGACAGACCAACACCGGGGAGCTGTTTTTT. Translated, it gives CASRRQTNTGELFF.

The chain has TRBV7-9 and TRBJ1-2; D not certain. The CDR3 runs 17 residues. Trimming took 4 bases from V and 0 from J, leaving 18 bases between them. The germline V gene encodes CDR1 SEHNR and CDR2 FQNEAQ (reference sequence). In DNA, the CDR3 is TGTGCCAGCAGCTCCCGTTTTTCAAAAAGAACTAACTATGGCTACACCTTC. This codes for CASSSRFSKRTNYGYTF. The whole variable domain, filled in from reference TRBV7-9 and TRBJ1-2, reads DTGVSQNPRHKITKRGQNVTFRCDPISEHNRLYWYRQTLGQGPEFLTYFQNEAQLEKSRLLSDRFSAERPKGSFSTLEIQRTEQGDSAMYLCASSSRFSKRTNYGYTFGSGTRLTVV.

This clonotype was seen a few times. This chain uses TRBV11-3 with TRBJ2-5; 7 bases match TRBD1. J was trimmed by 6 bases and V by 5 bases; bases with no gene match: 15. This CDR3 region has 16 residues. Germline V gene sequence: CDR1 SGHNT, CDR2 YENEEA. CDR3 residues: CASSGKDRPFFQTQYF. In DNA, the CDR3 is TGTGCCAGCAGCGGGAAGGACAGGCCCTTTTTTCAGACCCAGTACTTC.